These T cell receptor beta chains were read from a single sample in a study of T-cell reconstitution after alpha-beta-depleted transplantation in children. TCRdb re-analysed the PCR reads in MiXCR, keeping a single row per CDR3 protein. The data show 200,000 or so distinct CDR3 sequences, approximately 6% seen once. This specimen was PBMCs, taken before TCRalphabeta/CD19-depleted stem cell transplant. These receptors were obtained from a girl less than two years old with combined immunodeficiency, due to receive a stem cell transplant. The CDR3 runs from the conserved cysteine through the conserved F or W. A D gene is named only where the DNA matches it firmly. Size is stated for part of the rows, as once, few or many counts, or as a class when the clone is expanded.

CDR3 protein	CDR3 DNA	D gene	V gene	J gene	clone size
CASSGTGIVEQYF	TGCGCCAGCAGCGGCACCGGGATCGTTGAGCAGTACTTC	.	TRBV5-1	TRBJ2-7	many
CATSETGTGDDEQFF	TGTGCCACCAGTGAAACCGGGACAGGGGACGATGAGCAGTTCTTC	TRBD1	TRBV24-1	TRBJ2-1	many
CASSSVEVVGAGETQYF	TGTGCCAGCAGCTCGGTGGAGGTTGTAGGGGCGGGGGAGACCCAGTACTTC	.	TRBV7-2	TRBJ2-5	.
CASSLDRTGWNTEAFF	TGTGCCAGCAGCCTCGATCGGACAGGGTGGAACACTGAAGCTTTCTTT	TRBD1	TRBV5-8	TRBJ1-1	many
CATHIAGGYEQYF	TGTGCCACCCACATAGCGGGAGGGTACGAGCAGTACTTC	TRBD2	TRBV7-2	TRBJ2-7	many
CASSPIASKVETQYF	TGTGCCAGCAGCCCCATAGCGAGTAAGGTGGAGACCCAGTACTTC	.	TRBV7-3	TRBJ2-5	many
CASSLRDRSFSEQYF	TGTGCCAGCAGTTTACGGGACAGGTCCTTTTCTGAGCAGTACTTC	TRBD1	TRBV12-3/TRBV12-4	TRBJ2-7	many
CASSQDWGQGYEQYF	TGTGCCAGCAGCCAAGATTGGGGACAGGGGTACGAGCAGTACTTC	TRBD1	TRBV3-1	TRBJ2-7	many
CASSLGVLSYEQYF	TGCGCCAGCAGCTTAGGAGTTCTCTCCTACGAGCAGTACTTC	.	TRBV5-1	TRBJ2-7	many
CASSLTEIYEQYF	TGTGCCAGCAGCCTGACGGAGATCTACGAGCAGTACTTC	.	TRBV6-2/TRBV6-3	TRBJ2-7	many
CSVELASEGGNEQFF	TGCAGCGTTGAATTGGCTAGCGAGGGTGGCAATGAGCAGTTCTTC	.	TRBV29-1	TRBJ2-1	many
CASSPTELEPFYEGQYF	TGCGCCAGCAGCCCAACCGAGCTGGAACCATTCTACGAAGGCCAGTACTTC	.	TRBV4-1	TRBJ2-5	many
CSANLPGLAFYEQFF	TGCAGTGCTAACCTCCCGGGACTAGCTTTCTATGAGCAGTTCTTC	TRBD2	TRBV20-1	TRBJ2-1	few
CSARDTSSYNEQFF	TGCAGTGCTAGAGATACCTCTTCCTACAATGAGCAGTTCTTC	.	TRBV20-1	TRBJ2-1	many
CASSLEGVYSYNSPLHF	TGTGCCAGCAGCTTAGAGGGGGTATACTCCTATAATTCACCCCTCCACTTT	.	TRBV7-6	TRBJ1-6	many
CSARRIVVSGKGTDTQYF	TGCAGTGCTAGAAGAATCGTCGTGTCGGGAAAAGGTACAGATACGCAGTATTTT	.	TRBV20-1	TRBJ2-3	many
CASSLGGVPYEQYF	TGTGCCAGCAGCTTGGGTGGAGTTCCCTACGAGCAGTACTTC	.	TRBV5-8	TRBJ2-7	many
CSARGGSGDTDTQYF	TGCAGTGCTAGAGGGGGTAGCGGAGACACAGATACGCAGTATTTT	.	TRBV20-1	TRBJ2-3	many
CASSKTAWDYGYTF	TGTGCCAGCAGCAAGACCGCCTGGGACTATGGCTACACCTTC	.	TRBV6-2/TRBV6-3	TRBJ1-2	many
CASSLGLSGTANSPLHF	TGTGCCAGCAGCTTAGGACTTTCCGGGACAGCCAATTCACCCCTCCACTTT	TRBD1	TRBV7-2	TRBJ1-6	few
CASSFGTPGSYEQYF	TGTGCCAGCAGTTTCGGGACACCCGGCTCCTACGAGCAGTACTTC	.	TRBV27	TRBJ2-7	many
CASSRRTSGSSYNEQFF	TGTGCCAGCAGCCGTAGGACTAGCGGGAGCTCCTACAATGAGCAGTTCTTC	TRBD2	TRBV14	TRBJ2-1	.
CASSWKSTNEQYF	TGTGCCAGCAGCTGGAAGAGTACTAACGAGCAGTACTTC	.	TRBV7-2	TRBJ2-7	many
CASTRADYNEQFF	TGCGCCAGCACTCGGGCAGACTACAATGAGCAGTTCTTC	.	TRBV5-1	TRBJ2-1	many
CASSQPPAGPNNEQFF	TGCGCCAGCAGCCAACCACCAGCGGGCCCTAACAATGAGCAGTTCTTC	.	TRBV4-1	TRBJ2-1	many
CASRRTGGAGYEQYF	TGTGCCAGCAGGCGGACCGGAGGGGCAGGCTACGAGCAGTACTTC	.	TRBV7-2	TRBJ2-7	few
CASSQVDRGYEQYF	TGCGCCAGCAGCCAAGTTGACAGGGGCTACGAGCAGTACTTC	TRBD1	TRBV4-3	TRBJ2-7	many
CASSFLQGSGELFF	TGTGCCAGCAGTTTTCTACAGGGATCCGGGGAGCTGTTTTTT	.	TRBV12-3/TRBV12-4	TRBJ2-2	few
CATSRVLAPGANVLTF	TGTGCCACCAGCAGAGTCTTGGCCCCTGGGGCCAACGTCCTGACTTTC	.	TRBV15	TRBJ2-6	few
CASSTSGAVYEQYF	TGTGCCAGCAGTACTAGCGGGGCCGTCTACGAGCAGTACTTC	TRBD2	TRBV6-5	TRBJ2-7	many
CATSDYDLETQYF	TGTGCCACCAGTGATTACGACCTGGAGACCCAGTACTTC	.	TRBV24-1	TRBJ2-5	many
CASSLLSVYGYTF	TGTGCCAGCAGTTTGCTTTCAGTCTATGGCTACACCTTC	.	TRBV28	TRBJ1-2	.
CASRPRTGDNSPLHF	TGTGCCAGTAGACCCCGGACAGGTGATAATTCACCCCTCCACTTT	TRBD1	TRBV19	TRBJ1-6	few
CASSFGTLGTYEQYF	TGTGCCAGCAGCTTCGGGACGCTCGGAACCTACGAGCAGTACTTC	.	TRBV7-2	TRBJ2-7	many
CASSFDRGSYEQYF	TGTGCCAGCAGCTTCGACAGGGGTTCCTACGAGCAGTACTTC	TRBD1	TRBV7-2	TRBJ2-7	many
CASRVAYSNQPQHF	TGTGCCAGCAGGGTAGCTTATAGCAATCAGCCCCAGCATTTT	.	TRBV28	TRBJ1-5	many
CASSRWGVGISSGNTIYF	TGTGCCAGCAGCCGGTGGGGAGTCGGGATAAGCTCTGGAAACACCATATATTTT	.	TRBV14	TRBJ1-3	few
CASSLKISKAQETQYF	TGTGCCAGCAGCTTAAAAATCTCCAAGGCCCAGGAGACCCAGTACTTC	.	TRBV11-2	TRBJ2-5	many
CAIKSPEDTGELFF	TGTGCCATCAAAAGTCCCGAGGACACCGGGGAGCTGTTTTTT	.	TRBV10-3	TRBJ2-2	many
CASSLWGPSSYEQYF	TGTGCCAGCAGTTTATGGGGCCCCAGCTCCTACGAGCAGTACTTC	.	TRBV27	TRBJ2-7	many
CASSVVGLEQFF	TGTGCCAGCAGCGTAGTCGGGCTTGAGCAGTTCTTC	.	TRBV9	TRBJ2-1	many
CASSLAGTGMIDSNQPQHF	TGTGCCAGCAGCTTGGCTGGAACAGGGATGATCGATAGCAATCAGCCCCAGCATTTT	.	TRBV5-4	TRBJ1-5	many
CASSPGQSAYEQYF	TGTGCCAGCAGCCCTGGACAGAGTGCCTACGAGCAGTACTTC	.	TRBV12-3/TRBV12-4	TRBJ2-7	many
CARSFSRDASDIQYF	TGTGCCAGAAGCTTTTCCCGGGACGCCAGCGACATTCAGTACTTC	.	TRBV5-3	TRBJ2-4	many
CASSLRAAGGYNEQFF	TGTGCCAGCAGTTTAAGGGCGGCGGGGGGGTACAATGAGCAGTTCTTC	TRBD2	TRBV12-3/TRBV12-4	TRBJ2-1	many
CASAQGTGELFF	TGTGCCAGCGCACAGGGGACCGGGGAGCTGTTTTTT	TRBD1	TRBV12-3/TRBV12-4	TRBJ2-2	many
CSVDGTGSGYGYTF	TGCAGCGTAGACGGGACAGGGAGTGGCTATGGCTACACCTTC	TRBD1	TRBV29-1	TRBJ1-2	.
CASNTPDGYTEAFF	TGTGCCAGCAACACGCCGGACGGGTACACTGAAGCTTTCTTT	.	TRBV4-2	TRBJ1-1	many
CASSPGTSGALEQYF	TGTGCCAGCAGCCCCGGGACTAGCGGGGCTCTGGAGCAGTACTTC	TRBD2	TRBV9	TRBJ2-7	many
CASSLEPNQPQHF	TGTGCCAGCAGCTTAGAGCCGAATCAGCCCCAGCATTTT	.	TRBV7-6	TRBJ1-5	few